The 24 T cell receptor beta chains given below trace back to one sample, sequenced in a study of blood T cell repertoires in COVID-19. Using immunoSEQ multiplex PCR, the repertoire was profiled, and TCRdb retains in-frame clones only, with some absent. The profile shows roughly 220,000 clones, around 84% of them singletons. Sample: peripheral blood. These receptors came from a young man with active or convalescent COVID-19.

The rearrangement joins TRBV6-6 to TRBJ2-1, with 7 bases that match TRBD2. The length of the CDR3 is 16 residues. The V gene's germline CDR1 is MNHNY and CDR2 SVGAGI (reference sequence). V lost 2 bases to trimming and J lost 0 bases; unmatched junction nucleotides: 4. The CDR3 sequence is CASSYLAASSYNEQFF. The CDR3 DNA sequence: TGTGCCAGCAGTTACCTAGCGGCGAGCTCCTACAATGAGCAGTTCTTC.

The CDR3 sequence: CASSRSGGAGGYTF. The CDR3 DNA follows: TGTGCCAGCAGTCGCTCAGGGGGCGCCGGGGGCTACACCTTC. J is TRBJ1-2 and V is TRBV6-5, with TRBD1 identical over 8 bases. Losses at the gene ends were 5 bases for V and 8 bases for J; bases not matched to a gene: 10. This CDR3 region has 14 residues. CDR1 is MNHEY and CDR2 is SVGAGI in the germline V gene.

The chain joins TRBV20-1 to TRBJ2-2; 11 bases match TRBD2. J gave up 2 bases and V 3 bases, and 2 bases lay outside the gene matches. This CDR3 region has 15 residues. Germline loops: CDR1 DFQATT, CDR2 SNEGSKA (reference sequence). The chain's CDR3 is CSASLAGGNTGELFF. CDR3 sequence (DNA): TGCAGTGCTAGTCTAGCGGGGGGCAACACCGGGGAGCTGTTTTTT.

The J gene is TRBJ1-2, the V gene TRBV10-3; tentative D call: TRBD1 (6 bases). The germline V gene encodes CDR1 ENHRY and CDR2 SYGVKD. Trimming took off 4 bases at V and 8 bases at J, with 20 bases between the two ends. CDR3 length equals 15 residues. The CDR3 sequence is CAISGETGTPGGYTF. CDR3 sequence (DNA): TGTGCCATCAGTGGGGAGACAGGCACCCCGGGAGGCTACACCTTC.

This clone was found a few times. The chain uses TRBV5-5 and TRBJ2-1; D gene ambiguous. The CDR3 spans 13 residues. Trimming cost V 4 bases and J 5 bases, with 10 bases left between them. In germline, CDR1 is SGHKS, CDR2 YYEKEE (reference sequence). The CDR3 DNA reads TGTGCCAGCAGCCCGACAATAAACAATGAGCAGTTCTTC. It codes for CASSPTINNEQFF.

This chain connects TRBV4-3 to TRBJ2-3, with D unresolved. Germline-derived CDR1 and CDR2 are LGHNA and YSLEER. V lost 2 bases, J lost 1 base, and 10 bases lay in between. The CDR3 loop spans 15 amino acids. CDR3 nucleotide sequence: TGCGCCAGCAGCCAACAGATTGTTGGCACAGATACGCAGTATTTT. Its translation: CASSQQIVGTDTQYF.

The genes are TRBV4-2 and TRBJ1-1; no definite D call. Germline V gene sequence: CDR1 LGHNA, CDR2 YNFKEQ. The V gene lost 2 bases and the J gene lost 1 base, with 8 bases spanning the gap. This CDR3 is 14 amino acids long. CDR3 sequence (DNA): TGTGCCAGCAGCCAAACGCAGGAGAACACTGAAGCTTTCTTT. Protein sequence: CASSQTQENTEAFF.

The chain joins TRBV11-2 to TRBJ1-2; 12 nucleotides match TRBD1. CDR1 is SGHAT, CDR2 FQNNGV, per germline. With 1 base clipped from V and 8 bases from J, the junction kept 5 bases outside the gene matches. The CDR3 spans 15 residues. The CDR3 DNA reads as TGTGCCAGCAGCTTAGGGGGACAGGGGGCTTTCGGCTACACCTTC. Encoded protein: CASSLGGQGAFGYTF.

The chain recombines TRBV7-9 with TRBJ2-2, with 8 bases fitting TRBD1. V shed 9 bases, J shed 13 bases, and the junction held 16 bases outside the gene matches. From germline, CDR1 is SEHNR and CDR2 FQNEAQ (reference sequence). The length of the CDR3 is 14 residues. CDR3 coding DNA: TGTGCCAGTTCAGGGGGCACTCAGGGAAAGTGGCTGTTTTTT. Amino acid sequence: CASSGGTQGKWLFF.

The chain employs TRBV7-2 and TRBJ2-5; D remains ambiguous. V dropped 5 bases and J dropped 5 bases, with 15 bases sitting between them. Germline CDR1 and CDR2: SGHTA and FQGNSA. This CDR3 comprises 14 residues. CDR3 in DNA: TGTGCCAGCAGCCCGTCCGGCGCGAGGGAGACCCAGTACTTC. Its protein product is CASSPSGARETQYF.

The J gene is TRBJ2-3, the V gene TRBV5-4, with D hard to call. CDR1 and CDR2 (germline): SGHNT, YYREEE (reference sequence). The CDR3 runs 15 residues. V gave up 2 bases and J gave up 1 base, with 11 bases separating them. The CDR3 coding sequence is TGTGCCAGCAGCTTAAGCGCTTCAGGCACAGATACGCAGTATTTT. Translation gives CASSLSASGTDTQYF. The full variable domain, with the rest looked up from reference TRBV5-4 and TRBJ2-3, is ETGVTQSPTHLIKTRGQQVTLRCSSQSGHNTVSWYQQALGQGPQFIFQYYREEENGRGNFPPRFSGLQFPNYSSELNVNALELDDSALYLCASSLSASGTDTQYFGPGTRLTVL.

The rearrangement joins TRBV3-1 (or the pseudogene TRBV3-2) to TRBJ2-1; TRBD2 matches at 8 bases. Germline V gene data show CDR1 as LGHDT and CDR2 as YNNKEL (reference sequence). The CDR3 covers 16 residues. The trim removed 3 bases at V and 6 bases at J, leaving 10 bases unmatched. The CDR3 DNA is TGTGCCAGCAGCCATAGCGGGGAGTGGGGGCGCAATGAGCAGTTCTTC. This gives the protein CASSHSGEWGRNEQFF.

The chain couples TRBV5-8 to TRBJ1-4; the match to TRBD1 covers 7 bases. The CDR3 is made up of 16 amino acids. Germline loops: CDR1 SGHTS, CDR2 YDEGEE. V lost 0 bases, J lost 3 bases, and 5 bases stayed unmatched. CDR3 in amino acids: CASSLGRQGPNEKLFF. The CDR3 DNA is TGTGCCAGCAGCTTGGGTAGACAGGGTCCTAATGAAAAACTGTTTTTT.

This chain links TRBV9 with TRBJ1-6, with D unclear. The germline CDR1 and CDR2 sequences are SGDLS and YYNGEE. V dropped 4 bases and J dropped 5 bases, with 13 bases sitting between them. The CDR3 consists of 15 residues. In DNA form, the CDR3 reads TGTGCCAGCAGCCTAGATACAGCGGATAATTCACCCCTCCACTTT. Its protein product is CASSLDTADNSPLHF. The entire variable domain, with the rest obtained from reference TRBV9 and TRBJ1-6, is as follows: DSGVTQTPKHLITATGQRVTLRCSPRSGDLSVYWYQQSLDQGLQFLIQYYNGEERAKGNILERFSAQQFPDLHSELNLSSLELGDSALYFCASSLDTADNSPLHFGNGTRLTVT.

This clone turned up a few times. The V gene is TRBV5-1, the J gene TRBJ2-7; maybe TRBD2 (5 bases). V gave up 3 bases and J gave up 4 bases, with 14 bases separating them. Germline values: CDR1 SGHRS, CDR2 YFSETQ. The length of the CDR3 is 14 residues. This CDR3 is CASSWAGLRYEQYF. For the CDR3, the DNA is TGCGCCAGCAGCTGGGCTGGACTGAGATACGAGCAGTACTTC.

The rearrangement uses TRBV28 and TRBJ1-2; 12 nucleotides match TRBD1. The CDR3 contains 19 residues. Germline assignment: CDR1 MDHEN and CDR2 SYDVKM. Trimming cost V 3 bases and J 3 bases; bases outside gene matches: 14. For the CDR3, the DNA is TGTGCCAGCAGTTTTTTTGGACCCTGGGACAGGGGGCCCGACTATGGCTACACCTTC. Its translation is CASSFFGPWDRGPDYGYTF.

The V call is TRBV19, the J call TRBJ2-7; 7 positions match TRBD1. V gave up 1 base and J gave up 0 bases; unmatched junction bases: 3. Germline V CDR1 and CDR2: LNHDA, SQIVND (reference sequence). CDR3 length equals 15 residues. CDR3 region: CASSIARDSSYEQYF. As DNA, the CDR3 is TGTGCCAGTAGTATAGCGAGGGACAGCTCCTACGAGCAGTACTTC.

This clone occurred once. The V and J genes are TRBV19 and TRBJ1-5; tentatively, D is TRBD1 (5 bases). This CDR3 region has 13 residues. The germline gives CDR1 LNHDA, CDR2 SQIVND (reference sequence). The V end lost 3 bases, the J end lost 7 bases, and 10 bases lay between the germline ends. CDR3 protein: CASSIREQQPQHF. In DNA, the CDR3 is TGTGCCAGTAGTATCAGGGAACAACAGCCCCAGCATTTT. Full variable domain (missing parts from reference TRBV19 and TRBJ1-5): DGGITQSPKYLFRKEGQNVTLSCEQNLNHDAMYWYRQDPGQGLRLIYYSQIVNDFQKGDIAEGYSVSREKKESFPLTVTSAQKNPTAFYLCASSIREQQPQHFGDGTRLSIL.

The chain has TRBV5-5 and TRBJ2-7, with 7 bases matching TRBD1. V was clipped by 4 bases and J by 0 bases; unmatched bases: 10. The germline V gene encodes CDR1 SGHKS and CDR2 YYEKEE (reference sequence). The CDR3 extends over 16 amino acids. The CDR3 reads CASSPLTGSSSYEQYF. As DNA, the CDR3 is TGTGCCAGCAGCCCACTGACAGGGTCCTCCTCCTACGAGCAGTACTTC.

The J gene is TRBJ1-1, the V gene TRBV18; TRBD1 matches at 7 bases. From germline, CDR1 is KGHSH and CDR2 LQKENI. Trimming took 2 bases from V and 4 from J; bases not matched to a gene: 10. This CDR3 has 16 residues. CDR3 sequence: CASSPDRQGGGTEAFF. Here the CDR3 DNA reads TGTGCCAGCTCACCAGATCGACAGGGAGGTGGCACTGAAGCTTTCTTT.

The table lists this clone with a count of one. This sequence joins TRBV19 and TRBJ2-5; 7 nucleotides match TRBD1. J was trimmed by 3 bases and V by 2 bases; bases with no gene match: 6. This CDR3 comprises 15 residues. Germline V gives CDR1 LNHDA, CDR2 SQIVND (reference sequence). The CDR3 nucleotides are TGTGCCAGTAGTATACCCCCCGACAGGGAAGAGACCCAGTACTTC. This encodes CASSIPPDREETQYF.

About this clone itself: Other DNA sequences from this sample encode an identical CDR3 as well. The chain carries TRBV9 and TRBJ2-5; 8 bases align to TRBD1. The ends lost 2 bases at V and 5 bases at J; junction bases unmatched: 2. The CDR3 extends over 13 amino acids. Germline assignment: CDR1 SGDLS and CDR2 YYNGEE. The CDR3 sequence: CASSVRGLETQYF. DNA of the CDR3: TGTGCCAGCAGCGTCAGGGGGCTGGAGACCCAGTACTTC.

To note about this clone: Compared with germline, one end of the junction differs, possibly owing to a read error. The chain is built from TRBV7-2 and TRBJ1-1; TRBD1 matches 8 bases. The CDR3 extends over 12 amino acids. Germline CDR1 SGHTA, CDR2 FQGNSA. The CDR3 here is CASSFVDRGRVF. The CDR3 DNA reads TGTGCCAGCAGTTTCGTCGACAGGGGTCGGGTCTTT.

This clone was counted between two and nine times. The V call is TRBV29-1, the J call TRBJ1-2; no firm D call. CDR3 size: 14 residues. The V and J ends lost 4 bases and 4 bases respectively, with 16 bases between them. The germline CDR1 and CDR2 sequences are SQVTM and ANQGSEA. The CDR3 region is CSVAGEGRVYGYTF. The DNA of the CDR3 is TGCAGCGTTGCCGGCGAGGGTCGGGTCTATGGCTACACCTTC.